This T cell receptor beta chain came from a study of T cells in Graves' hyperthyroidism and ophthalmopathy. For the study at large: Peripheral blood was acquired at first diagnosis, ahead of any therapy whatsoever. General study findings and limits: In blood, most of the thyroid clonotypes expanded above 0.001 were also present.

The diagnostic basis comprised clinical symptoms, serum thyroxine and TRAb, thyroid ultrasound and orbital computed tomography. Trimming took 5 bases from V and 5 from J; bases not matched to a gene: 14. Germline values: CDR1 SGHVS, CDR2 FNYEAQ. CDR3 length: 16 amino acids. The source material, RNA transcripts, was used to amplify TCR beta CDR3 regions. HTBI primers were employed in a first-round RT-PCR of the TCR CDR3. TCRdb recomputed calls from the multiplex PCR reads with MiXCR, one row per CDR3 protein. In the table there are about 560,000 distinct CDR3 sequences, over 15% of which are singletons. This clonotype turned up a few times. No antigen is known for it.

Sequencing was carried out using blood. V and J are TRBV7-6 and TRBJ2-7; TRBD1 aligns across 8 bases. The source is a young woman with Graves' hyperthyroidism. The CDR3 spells CASSPRSRTGRNEQYF. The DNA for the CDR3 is TGTGCCAGCAGCCCTAGGTCACGGACAGGGAGGAACGAGCAGTACTTC.